This paragraph covers one T cell receptor beta chain sequence. Antigen: not known. The data were obtained in a study of cytomegalovirus exposure and HLA in healthy donors. Study summary: The study's early data release held 75 million to 95 million unique TCRs from HLA-typed donors. Whole-study findings and limits: Follow-up analysis found HLA locus-dependent TCR association rates, highest for DRB1 and lowest for HLA-C. The likely origin of a cluster of highly shared sequence variants was a sequencing artifact.

PCR employed 60 Vbeta and 13 Jbeta primers. Sequencing used immunoSEQ multiplex PCR; TCRdb keeps in-frame clones, though not all of them. The repertoire has some 110,000 clones, 79% of them found once; the top ten carry about 4.5%. The CDR3 covers 14 residues. Germline loops: CDR1 MNHEY, CDR2 SVGAGI. Trimming removed 2 bases from V and 2 bases from J, with 10 bases in between. The sequenced sample was PBMCs. This sequence was found in a man between 25 and 39 years old in good health and CMV-seropositive. This chain connects TRBV6-5 to TRBJ2-7, with no clear D. CDR3 coding DNA: TGTGCCAGCAGTTACAGTCCAGAAACCTACGAGCAGTACTTC. Translation gives CASSYSPETYEQYF.